This TCR beta chain derives from a study of early T cells in non-severe SARS-CoV-2 infection. MiXCR was run by TCRdb on the 5' RACE reads, yielding one entry per CDR3 protein. The sample shows about 80,000 distinct CDR3 sequences, 8.5% to 10% of them seen only once. The clonotype originates from an adult who was a healthcare worker with PCR-confirmed SARS-CoV-2 infection or an uninfected control (not recorded which). The sample taken for sequencing was whole blood.

DNA for the CDR3: TGTGCCAGCAGAATCTACCGGGGGGGAACTGAAGCTTTCTTT. The encoded protein is CASRIYRGGTEAFF. The chain combines TRBV28 with TRBJ1-1, with D tentatively TRBD1 (5 bases). Trimming left V 6 bases short and J 5 bases short, with 16 bases between. From germline, CDR1 is MDHEN and CDR2 SYDVKM. The CDR3 runs to 14 residues.